Listed below are T cell receptor beta chains from one sample, sequenced in a study of blood T cell repertoires in COVID-19. The data were produced by immunoSEQ multiplex PCR, yet TCRdb's version contains in-frame clones alone and is incomplete. The table includes under 250,000 clones, 92% detected once. The sequencing input was peripheral blood. The receptors stem from a man aged 25-45 years with acute or convalescent COVID-19. Both conserved end residues are part of each CDR3. D genes are given only for firm matches. Size tells how often a clone was seen (once, few, many) or the class of an expanded clone, and some rows leave it out.

cdr3_aa cdr3_nt j_call clone_size v_call d_call
CASSWSSGRTDTQYF TGTGCCAGCAGCTGGTCTAGCGGCCGCACAGATACGCAGTATTTT TRBJ2-3 - TRBV7-3 TRBD2
CASSVTGVGAGYTF TGTGCCAGCAGTGTTACAGGGGTCGGGGCCGGCTACACCTTC TRBJ1-2 - TRBV2 TRBD1
CASSSRTGSGNTIYF TGTGCCAGCAGTTCAAGGACAGGGTCTGGAAACACCATATATTTT TRBJ1-3 once TRBV27 TRBD1
CASSQWQANEKLFF TGTGCCAGCAGCCAATGGCAGGCAAATGAAAAACTGTTTTTT TRBJ1-4 - TRBV16 -
CASSWGDQPQHF TGTGCCAGCAGTTGGGGGGATCAGCCCCAGCATTTT TRBJ1-5 - TRBV28 -
CASSVLPGGNTGELFF TGTGCCAGCAGCGTATTACCGGGGGGGAACACCGGGGAGCTGTTTTTT TRBJ2-2 - TRBV9 TRBD2
CATNTGTGWAQPQHF TGTGCCACTAATACCGGGACAGGGTGGGCACAGCCCCAGCATTTT TRBJ1-5 - TRBV19 TRBD1
CASRHGQLEQFF TGTGCCAGCAGGCATGGACAGTTGGAGCAGTTCTTC TRBJ2-1 - TRBV12-3/TRBV12-4 -
CASSLSPLAGADTQYF TGCGCCAGCAGCTTGTCCCCGCTAGCGGGAGCAGATACGCAGTATTTT TRBJ2-3 - TRBV5-1 TRBD2
CANSDRGNSPLHF TGTGCCAACTCCGACAGGGGTAATTCACCCCTCCACTTT TRBJ1-6 - TRBV6-5 TRBD1
CASRDYSYEQYF TGTGCCAGCCGGGACTACTCCTACGAGCAGTACTTC TRBJ2-7 - TRBV6-6 TRBD2
CASSRENQPQHF TGTGCCAGCAGCCGTGAGAATCAGCCCCAGCATTTT TRBJ1-5 - TRBV7-9 -
CATSEPDGQGRHEQYF TGTGCCACCAGTGAACCCGACGGGCAGGGGCGGCACGAGCAGTACTTC TRBJ2-7 - TRBV24-1 -
CATSDPSGRDEQYF TGTGCCACCAGTGATCCTAGCGGGAGGGACGAGCAGTACTTC TRBJ2-7 - TRBV24-1 TRBD2
CATGTSDRTDTQYF TGTGCCACCGGGACTAGCGATCGCACAGATACGCAGTATTTT TRBJ2-3 - TRBV15 TRBD2
CASSRTYNEQFF TGTGCCAGCAGCCGCACATACAATGAGCAGTTCTTC TRBJ2-1 - TRBV12-3/TRBV12-4 -
CASSVGHPYSYEQYF TGCGCCAGCAGCGTCGGACATCCCTACTCCTACGAGCAGTACTTC TRBJ2-7 - TRBV5-1 -
CASSPGTGLNQPQHF TGTGCCAGCTCACCCGGGACAGGGCTCAATCAGCCCCAGCATTTT TRBJ1-5 - TRBV18 TRBD1
CAWSVNRQETQYF TGTGCCTGGAGTGTAAACAGGCAAGAGACCCAGTACTTC TRBJ2-5 - TRBV30 -
CASSQTGPTIGELFF TGTGCCAGCAGCCAGACAGGGCCCACCATCGGGGAGCTGTTTTTT TRBJ2-2 once TRBV2 TRBD1
CASSLSATNEKLFF TGCGCCAGCAGCTTGAGCGCAACTAATGAAAAACTGTTTTTT TRBJ1-4 - TRBV5-1 -
CASSYSAGFYGYTF TGTGCCAGCAGTTATTCAGCAGGATTCTATGGCTACACCTTC TRBJ1-2 - TRBV6-5 -
CASSLQPSGDGNEQFF TGCGCCAGCAGCTTGCAACCTAGCGGGGATGGGAATGAGCAGTTCTTC TRBJ2-1 - TRBV5-1 TRBD2
CASSLDGWTDTQYF TGTGCCAGCAGCTTAGACGGGTGGACAGATACGCAGTATTTT TRBJ2-3 - TRBV11-2 -
CASSLGATGLRQYF TGTGCCAGCAGTTTAGGCGCGACAGGGTTAAGGCAGTACTTC TRBJ2-4 - TRBV28 TRBD1
CATTRWDTKNIQYF TGTGCCACAACCCGGTGGGACACCAAAAACATTCAGTACTTC TRBJ2-4 - TRBV5-6 -
CASSTSGRRGETQYF TGTGCCAGCAGCACTAGCGGGAGACGGGGAGAGACCCAGTACTTC TRBJ2-5 - TRBV21-1 -
CASSLLGGDEQYF TGCGCCAGCAGCTTGCTAGGGGGCGACGAGCAGTACTTC TRBJ2-7 - TRBV5-1 TRBD1
CASSLGTPGHTNTEAFF TGTGCCAGCAGCTTGGGGACCCCGGGACATACAAACACTGAAGCTTTCTTT TRBJ1-1 - TRBV5-4 -
CAVRRTGGNNEQFF TGTGCCGTACGCCGGACAGGGGGTAACAATGAGCAGTTCTTC TRBJ2-1 once TRBV10-3 TRBD1
CASSRVRGGAGETQYF TGTGCCAGCAGTAGAGTACGGGGGGGAGCAGGGGAGACCCAGTACTTC TRBJ2-5 - TRBV2 TRBD2
CASRNWTGRTSPLHF TGTGCCAGCAGAAACTGGACAGGGAGAACCTCACCCCTCCACTTT TRBJ1-6 - TRBV28 TRBD1
CASSPTVDQPQHF TGTGCCAGCTCACCAACAGTGGATCAGCCCCAGCATTTT TRBJ1-5 many TRBV18 -
CALSSTDTQYF TGTGCTTTGAGCAGCACAGATACGCAGTATTTT TRBJ2-3 - TRBV5-4 -
CASSYYATGTKNEQFF TGTGCCAGCAGTTACTACGCAACCGGGACTAAAAATGAGCAGTTCTTC TRBJ2-1 - TRBV6-5 TRBD2